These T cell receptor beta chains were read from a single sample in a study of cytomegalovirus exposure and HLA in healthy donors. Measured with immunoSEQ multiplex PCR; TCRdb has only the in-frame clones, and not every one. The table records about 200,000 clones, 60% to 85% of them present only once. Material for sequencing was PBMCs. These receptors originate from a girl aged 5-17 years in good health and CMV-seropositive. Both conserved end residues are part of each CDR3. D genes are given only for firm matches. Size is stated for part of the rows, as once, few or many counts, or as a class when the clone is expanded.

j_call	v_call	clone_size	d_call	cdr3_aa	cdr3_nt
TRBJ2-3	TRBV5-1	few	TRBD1	CASSLGQGRYTDTQYF	TGCGCCAGCAGCTTGGGACAGGGGAGGTACACAGATACGCAGTATTTT
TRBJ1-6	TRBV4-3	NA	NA	CASGKIYQEFGRDIENSPLHF	TGCGCCAGCGGAAAAATCTACCAAGAGTTCGGCCGGGACATTGAAAATTCACCCCTCCACTTT
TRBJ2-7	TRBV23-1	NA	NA	CASSQSARRRGASYEQYF	TGCGCCAGCAGTCAATCGGCGCGACGCAGGGGTGCCTCCTACGAGCAGTACTTC
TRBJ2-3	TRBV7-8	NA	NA	CASSLGLPLGDTQYF	TGTGCCAGCAGCTTAGGACTCCCCCTTGGAGATACGCAGTATTTT
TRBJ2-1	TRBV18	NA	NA	CASSPPREGGNEQFF	TGTGCCAGCTCACCACCAAGGGAGGGGGGGAATGAGCAGTTCTTC
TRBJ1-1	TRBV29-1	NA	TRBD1	CSANRGDGAEAFF	TGCAGCGCTAACAGGGGGGATGGGGCTGAAGCTTTCTTT
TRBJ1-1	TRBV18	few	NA	CASSLASGGNTEAFF	TGTGCCAGCTCACTTGCCAGCGGAGGGAACACTGAAGCTTTCTTT
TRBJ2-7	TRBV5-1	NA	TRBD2	CASTQGSGGPQYEQYF	TGCGCCAGCACCCAGGGTAGCGGGGGGCCTCAATACGAGCAGTACTTC
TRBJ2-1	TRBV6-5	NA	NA	CASSGDGSSYNEQFF	TGTGCCAGCAGTGGAGACGGGAGCTCCTACAATGAGCAGTTCTTC
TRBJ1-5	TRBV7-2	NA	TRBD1	CASSLMGQGADQPQHF	TGTGCCAGCAGCTTAATGGGACAGGGGGCGGATCAGCCCCAGCATTTT
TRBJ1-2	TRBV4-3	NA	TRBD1	CASSQSTGPSSRVGYTF	TGCGCCAGCAGCCAATCGACAGGGCCCTCTTCTCGGGTTGGCTACACCTTC
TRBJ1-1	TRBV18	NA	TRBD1	CASSPPGLQGVAEAFF	TGTGCCAGCTCACCACCGGGTCTCCAGGGGGTGGCTGAAGCTTTCTTT
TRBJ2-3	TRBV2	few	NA	CASTGVTQYF	TGTGCCAGCACCGGGGTTACGCAGTATTTT
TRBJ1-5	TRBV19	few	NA	CASTQGLGSNQPQHF	TGTGCCAGCACCCAGGGTTTGGGAAGCAATCAGCCCCAGCATTTT
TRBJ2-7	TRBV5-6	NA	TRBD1	CASSPGQASYEQYF	TGTGCTAGCAGCCCCGGACAGGCCTCCTACGAGCAGTACTTC
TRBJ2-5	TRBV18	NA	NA	CASSPMGSAETQYF	TGTGCCAGCTCACCCATGGGGAGCGCGGAGACCCAGTACTTC
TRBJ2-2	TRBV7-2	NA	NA	CASSLEFGEMNTGELFF	TGTGCCAGCAGCTTAGAATTCGGGGAGATGAACACCGGGGAGCTGTTTTTT
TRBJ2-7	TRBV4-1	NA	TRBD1	CASSSRDSSYEQYF	TGCGCCAGCAGCTCCCGGGACAGTTCCTACGAGCAGTACTTC
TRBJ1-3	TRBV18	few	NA	CASSPWVSGENTIYF	TGTGCCAGCTCACCATGGGTTTCCGGGGAGAACACCATATATTTT
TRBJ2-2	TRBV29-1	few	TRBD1	CSVQGVGELFF	TGCAGCGTTCAGGGGGTAGGGGAGCTGTTTTTT
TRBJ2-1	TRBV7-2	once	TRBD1	CASIPLYHRGYNEQFF	TGTGCCAGCATCCCGCTCTACCACAGGGGCTACAATGAGCAGTTCTTC
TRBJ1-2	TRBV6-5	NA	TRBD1	CASSYRDRVNGYTF	TGTGCCAGCAGTTATCGAGACAGGGTTAATGGCTACACCTTC
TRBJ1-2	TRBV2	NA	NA	CASSIETNYGYTF	TGTGCCAGCAGTATCGAGACTAACTATGGCTACACCTTC
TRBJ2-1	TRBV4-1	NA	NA	CASSQDEGVEQFF	TGCGCCAGCAGCCAAGATGAGGGGGTAGAGCAGTTCTTC
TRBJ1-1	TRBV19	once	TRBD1	CASSGQVLNTEAFF	TGTGCCAGTAGCGGACAGGTTCTTAATACTGAAGCTTTCTTT
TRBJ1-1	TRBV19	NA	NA	CASQLGGNTEAFF	TGTGCCAGTCAATTGGGGGGGAACACTGAAGCTTTCTTT
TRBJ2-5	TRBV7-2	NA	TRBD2	CASSLPGGGGETQYF	TGTGCCAGCAGCTTACCCGGGGGGGGTGGAGAGACCCAGTACTTC
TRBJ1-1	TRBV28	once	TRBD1	CASSYGDRGNTEAFF	TGTGCCAGCAGTTACGGGGACAGGGGGAACACTGAAGCTTTCTTT
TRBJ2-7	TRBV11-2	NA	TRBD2	CASSLAGRSSYEQYF	TGTGCCAGCAGCTTAGCCGGGAGGAGCTCCTACGAGCAGTACTTC
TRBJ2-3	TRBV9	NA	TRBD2	CASSVGGIGTDTQYF	TGTGCCAGCAGCGTCGGGGGGATTGGGACAGATACGCAGTATTTT
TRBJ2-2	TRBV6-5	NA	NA	CASSGGLLTGELFF	TGTGCCAGCAGCGGAGGGCTCCTCACCGGGGAGCTGTTTTTT
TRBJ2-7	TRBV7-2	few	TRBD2	CASSLVETSGVLYF	TGTGCCAGCAGCTTAGTGGAGACTAGCGGGGTGCTGTACTTC
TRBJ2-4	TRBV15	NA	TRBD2	CATSSGGLAKNIQYF	TGTGCCACCAGCTCGGGGGGGCTAGCCAAAAACATTCAGTACTTC
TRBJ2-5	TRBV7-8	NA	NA	CASSLGLKETQYF	TGTGCCAGCAGCTTAGGACTGAAAGAGACCCAGTACTTC
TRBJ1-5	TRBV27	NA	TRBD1	CASSPISRQGVDQPQHF	TGTGCCAGCAGTCCGATTTCCAGACAGGGGGTGGATCAGCCCCAGCATTTT
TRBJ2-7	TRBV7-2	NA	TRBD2	CASSLGAGGHEQYF	TGTGCCAGCAGCTTAGGGGCGGGGGGCCACGAGCAGTACTTC
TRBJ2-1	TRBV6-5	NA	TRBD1	CASSPTGGYEQFF	TGTGCCAGCAGTCCCACAGGGGGCTATGAGCAGTTCTTC
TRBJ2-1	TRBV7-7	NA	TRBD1	CASSPRTGGFDEQFF	TGTGCCAGCAGCCCACGGACAGGGGGCTTCGATGAGCAGTTCTTC
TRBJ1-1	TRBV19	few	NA	CASSIQGMNTEAFF	TGTGCCAGTAGTATTCAGGGCATGAACACTGAAGCTTTCTTT
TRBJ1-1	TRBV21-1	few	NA	CASSKGERRGAEAFF	TGTGCCAGCAGCAAAGGGGAAAGGAGGGGTGCTGAAGCTTTCTTT
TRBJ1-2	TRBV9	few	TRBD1	CASSVGPGQGAFGYTF	TGTGCCAGCAGCGTAGGTCCGGGACAGGGGGCGTTCGGCTACACCTTC